The entry that follows covers one TCR beta chain sequence. The sample originates from a study of T cell changes during pregnancy in multiple sclerosis. Data came from immunoSEQ multiplex PCR; TCRdb stores just in-frame clones and leaves some out. This sample carries around 80,000 clones, around 92% of them seen once, and the ten largest clones take around 2.6%. The CDR3 contains 15 residues. The J segment lost 6 bases and the V segment lost 5 bases, leaving 9 bases of the junction unmatched. Germline CDR1 SNHLY, CDR2 FYNNEI. The V and J genes are TRBV2 and TRBJ2-1, with 8 bases aligning to TRBD1. Specimen: peripheral blood, collected before pregnancy. The sequence was collected from a female donor with multiple sclerosis, enrolled in a pregnancy study. The CDR3 DNA sequence: TGTGCCAGCAGTCCCCGACAGGGGCTGGGCAATGAGCAGTTCTTC. This codes for CASSPRQGLGNEQFF.